The 14 T cell receptor beta chains below were found in one sample sequenced in a study of shared clonotypes between healthy human individuals (dated by TCRdb to 2020 to 2021). Library generation was performed with the immunoSEQ multiplex PCR assay. What TCRdb holds here is the immuneACCESS table cut down to in-frame rearrangements. Part of the clones is not present; checked against another copy, under half of the missing clones reflect an unresolved V gene, and the others are unexplained. The sample includes 450,000 to 500,000 clones, with around 73% observed a single time. The leading ten clones occupy more than 10% of the sample. The sequenced sample was PBMCs. These receptors originate from a middle-aged woman in good health. Some clones in this sample may be carry-over from other donors' samples.

The rearrangement links TRBV5-4 to TRBJ1-2; D is unresolved. Germline CDR1 is SGHNT and CDR2 is YYREEE (reference sequence). V lost 2 bases to trimming and J lost 4 bases, with 12 bases between them. The CDR3 length is 14 residues. CDR3 loop: CASSFFGLVYGYTF. CDR3 nucleotides: TGTGCCAGCAGCTTTTTTGGTTTAGTCTATGGCTACACCTTC.

The chain is built from TRBV4-3 and TRBJ2-5, with D unclear. CDR1 LGHNA and CDR2 YSLEER come from the germline V gene. The CDR3 consists of 15 residues. V was pared by 1 base and J by 1 base, with 10 bases between. The CDR3 DNA reads as TGCGCCAGCAGCCAAGTCGTAGGGTCCCAAGAGACCCAGTACTTC. Encoded protein: CASSQVVGSQETQYF.

Comments on this clone: Since a much larger clone is just one base distant, this may be a read error. The V call is TRBV5-6, the J call TRBJ2-2; tentative D call: TRBD1 (5 bases). Trimming pared 3 bases from V and 0 bases from J, leaving 9 bases between. The CDR3 consists of 15 residues. Germline V gene lookup returns CDR1 SGHDT and CDR2 YYEEEE. The CDR3 protein is CASSSRTTNTGELFF. CDR3 sequence (DNA): TGTGCCAGCAGCTCGAGGACAACGAACACCGGGGAGCTGTTTTTT.

This rearrangement joins TRBV2 to TRBJ2-1; D is perhaps TRBD2 (6 bases). Per germline, CDR1 SNHLY and CDR2 FYNNEI. The CDR3 length is 14 residues. Trimming took off 7 bases at V and 0 bases at J, with 10 bases between the two ends. The CDR3: CASNPTSSYNEQFF. The CDR3 DNA follows: TGTGCCAGCAACCCGACTAGCTCCTACAATGAGCAGTTCTTC.

Here the CDR3 reads CASSQEPGVLREQYF. Here the CDR3 DNA reads TGCGCCAGCAGCCAAGAACCAGGGGTTCTGAGGGAGCAGTACTTC. The rearrangement uses TRBV4-1 and TRBJ2-7; D may be TRBD1 (6 bases). The CDR3 sequence is 15 residues long. V lost 0 bases and J 7 bases, leaving 16 bases between the germline ends. The germline gives CDR1 MGHRA, CDR2 YSYEKL.

The CDR3 DNA reads as TGTGCCAGCAGCTTAGGGTTACAGGAGACCTACGAGCAGTACTTC. This gives the protein CASSLGLQETYEQYF. The V gene is TRBV7-2, the J gene TRBJ2-7; D might be TRBD1 (5 bases). Germline CDR1 reads SGHTA; CDR2 reads FQGNSA. The V gene lost 1 base and the J gene lost 2 bases, with 12 bases spanning the gap. The CDR3 covers 15 residues.

The V and J genes are TRBV18 and TRBJ2-7; 8 nucleotides align to TRBD2. J lost 0 bases, V lost 6 bases, and 7 bases had no gene match. The CDR3 length is 15 residues. Germline values: CDR1 KGHSH, CDR2 LQKENI. CDR3 residues: CASSQIAGSSYEQYF. The CDR3, as DNA: TGTGCCAGCTCGCAGATAGCGGGGAGCTCCTACGAGCAGTACTTC.

In nucleotides, the CDR3 is TGTGCCAGCAGCCTCCGGGAGAGCGGCGAGCAGTACTTC. As protein: CASSLRESGEQYF. V is TRBV6-6 and J is TRBJ2-7; the D gene is possibly TRBD2 (6 bases). Germline CDR1 and CDR2: MNHNY and SVGAGI (reference sequence). Trimming stripped 6 bases from V and 6 bases from J, with 15 bases between. There are 13 residues in the CDR3.

This clone turned up a few times. V usage is TRBV28 and J usage is TRBJ1-4; 8 bases are shared with TRBD1. Germline lookup yields CDR1 MDHEN and CDR2 SYDVKM. This CDR3 region has 14 residues. V was pared by 8 bases and J by 5 bases, with 7 bases of the junction left unmatched. The CDR3 sequence is CASVYRTGNEKLFF. The DNA for the CDR3 is TGTGCCAGCGTATACCGGACAGGGAATGAAAAACTGTTTTTT. The full variable domain, completed using reference TRBV28 and TRBJ1-4, is DVKVTQSSRYLVKRTGEKVFLECVQDMDHENMFWYRQDPGLGLRLIYFSYDVKMKEKGDIPEGYSVSREKKERFSLILESASTNQTSMYLCASVYRTGNEKLFFGSGTQLSVL.

This clone was recorded only once. The rearrangement links TRBV2 to TRBJ2-7; TRBD1 aligns across 7 bases. The CDR3 runs 14 residues. V lost 8 bases, J lost 3 bases, and 10 bases stayed unmatched. Germline CDR1 SNHLY, CDR2 FYNNEI. The CDR3 sequence is CASQPERGHYEQYF. The DNA for the CDR3 is TGTGCCAGCCAACCAGAGAGGGGGCACTACGAGCAGTACTTC.

CDR3 sequence: CASRYAGQLYTGGYGYTF. For the CDR3, the DNA is TGTGCCAGCAGATACGCCGGACAGCTTTATACCGGTGGCTATGGCTACACCTTC. The chain carries TRBV5-5 and TRBJ1-2; a weak D match, TRBD1 (6 bases). Trimming stripped 5 bases from V and 4 bases from J, with 27 bases between. Germline V CDR1 and CDR2: SGHKS, YYEKEE (reference sequence). This CDR3 is built from 18 residues.

The V gene is TRBV4-2, the J gene TRBJ2-6; D perhaps matches TRBD1 (5 bases). This CDR3 is 20 amino acids long. Germline loops: CDR1 LGHNA, CDR2 YNFKEQ. Trimming pared 3 bases from V and 0 bases from J, leaving 21 bases between. The CDR3 sequence: CASSQEPRGVGLSGANVLTF. For the CDR3, the DNA is TGTGCCAGCAGCCAGGAGCCAAGGGGCGTTGGTCTCTCTGGGGCCAACGTCCTGACTTTC.

A remark on this clone: Being one base from a much bigger clone, this may be a read error. The chain combines TRBV7-2 with TRBJ2-5; D gene uncertain. Trimming took 3 bases from V and 2 from J, leaving 7 bases between them. In germline, CDR1 is SGHTA, CDR2 FQGNSA. CDR3 length: 13 residues. In DNA, the CDR3 is TGTGCCAGCAGCTTCCGGGTACAAGAGACCCAGTACTTC. Translated: CASSFRVQETQYF.

The V call is TRBV2, the J call TRBJ2-7; TRBD1 might be the D (5 bases). CDR3 length equals 12 residues. V gave up 6 bases and J gave up 6 bases, with 12 bases separating them. In germline, CDR1 is SNHLY, CDR2 FYNNEI. The CDR3 reads CASSSDIPEQYF. CDR3 nucleotides: TGTGCCAGCAGCTCGGACATTCCCGAGCAGTACTTC.